What follows describes a single T cell receptor (beta chain). Its specificity is unknown. TCRdb reanalysed the reads using MiXCR and keeps one entry per CDR3 protein. The table shows roughly 700,000 distinct CDR3 sequences, with around 32% occurring only once. The data derive from a study of T cell repertoires in cytomegalovirus infection. At the level of the study: As its CMV epitopes, the study selected recently identified HLA-C-restricted and well-studied HLA-B-restricted targets. Evidence of both CMV infection and a matching HLA type came from public TCR beta signatures. Study results and caveats: Accumulated public TCR beta family frequency recognized individuals carrying CMV together with the relevant HLA. Ex vivo responses were dominated by HLA-C-restricted CMV-specific TCR beta clonotypes.

The CDR3 is 12 amino acids. Germline CDR1 and CDR2: DFQATT and SNEGSKA (reference sequence). The germline V and J ends were trimmed by 4 bases and 2 bases, with 8 bases remaining between them. The origin of this receptor is a human donor in good health (CMV status not recorded). Some clones in this sample may be carry-over from other donors' samples. J is TRBJ2-5 and V is TRBV20-1; D may match TRBD1 or TRBD2 (5 bases each). The specimen comprised cultured PBMCs, sampled from culture after CMV antigen stimulation. The CDR3 DNA reads as TGCAGTGCTAAGAGGGGACAAGAGACCCAGTACTTC. Encoded protein: CSAKRGQETQYF.